The following is a T cell receptor (beta chain) sequence with its context. This specimen comes from a study of OX40 agonist ivuxolimab in advanced cancers. Germline V gene data show CDR1 as PRHDT and CDR2 as FYEKMQ (reference sequence). With 4 bases clipped from V and 4 bases from J, the junction kept 3 bases outside the gene matches. The CDR3 spans 13 residues. Libraries were prepared by immunoSEQ multiplex PCR; TCRdb keeps only in-frame clonotypes and omits some of them. Among tens of thousands of clones listed, around 87% were seen once. The chain has TRBV13 and TRBJ2-5, with 7 bases fitting TRBD2. This receptor was identified in an adult with an advanced solid tumor such as melanoma, head and neck, liver or kidney cancer. The specimen was CD4+ or CD8+ T cells sorted from blood, collected in a trial of the OX40 agonist ivuxolimab. CDR3 DNA sequence: TGTGCCAGCAGCTCGACTAGCAGAGAGACCCAGTACTTC. This translates into CASSSTSRETQYF.